This T cell receptor beta chain was captured by sequencing in a study of blood T cell repertoires in COVID-19. Assay used: immunoSEQ multiplex PCR; TCRdb lists only in-frame clones, some missing. The table lists tens of thousands of clones, 75% to 85% of them singletons, with 25% to 30% in the top ten. V trimming: 3 bases; J trimming: 3 bases; junction bases outside the gene matches: 6. This CDR3 contains 15 residues. The germline gives CDR1 SGHRS, CDR2 YFSETQ. Sequencing used peripheral blood. The TCR comes from a human donor in a cohort sampled during active COVID-19. V is TRBV5-1 and J is TRBJ2-1; 7 nucleotides agree with TRBD1. The chain's CDR3 is CASSSGDSYYNEQFF. Here the CDR3 DNA reads TGCGCCAGCAGCTCCGGGGACAGTTACTACAATGAGCAGTTCTTC.